Below, one TCR beta chain is given with its context. The entry originates in a study of PD-L1 blockade in urothelial cancer. Only in-frame clones appear in the TCRdb table, and some are missing; sequencing was by immunoSEQ multiplex PCR. The sample comprises some 75,000 clones, 85% to 95% of which are singletons, and more than 0.85% rests with the top ten. Looked up from germline, CDR1 is PRHDT and CDR2 is FYEKMQ (reference sequence). Unmatched junction bases numbered 16, after V lost 2 bases and J lost 3 bases. This CDR3 contains 21 residues. The time point denotes: peripheral blood 6 weeks after treatment start.

The V and J genes are TRBV13 and TRBJ2-3; 14 bases match TRBD2. The material was PBMCs, obtained around atezolizumab (anti-PD-L1) treatment. The source is a woman of 80 years or more with urothelial cancer. CDR3 protein: CASSLLGGTSGSTFTTDTQYF. The CDR3 nucleotides are TGTGCCAGCAGCTTACTGGGAGGGACTAGCGGGAGTACATTCACAACAGATACGCAGTATTTT.